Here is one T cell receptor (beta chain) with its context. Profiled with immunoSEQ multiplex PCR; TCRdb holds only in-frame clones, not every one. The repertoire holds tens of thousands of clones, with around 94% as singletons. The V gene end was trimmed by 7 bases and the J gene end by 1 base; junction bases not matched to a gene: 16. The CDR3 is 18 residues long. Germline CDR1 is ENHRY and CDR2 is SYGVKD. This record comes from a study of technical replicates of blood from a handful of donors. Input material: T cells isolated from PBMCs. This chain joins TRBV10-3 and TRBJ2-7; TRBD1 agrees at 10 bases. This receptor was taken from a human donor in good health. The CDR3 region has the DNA TGTGCCATCAAGAAGGGACAGGGGCCCAACCAAGATTCCTACGAGCAGTACTTC. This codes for CAIKKGQGPNQDSYEQYF.